Listed below are T cell receptor beta chains from one sample, sequenced in a study of T cells after yellow fever vaccination. TCRdb independently ran MiXCR on the 5' RACE reads; one entry per CDR3 protein. The sample records under 300,000 distinct CDR3 sequences, 13% being singletons. The material sequenced was CD4+ T cells sorted from PBMCs, taken 45 days after the yellow fever booster vaccination. The receptor source for this set is a man aged 30 to 39 who received the YFV17D yellow fever vaccine. The CDR3 runs from the conserved cysteine through the conserved F or W. The order of the fields is CDR3 DNA, CDR3 protein, D gene, J gene, clone size, V gene. The D gene is left open where the match is weak. Size values are once, few and many counts, or a class for expanded clones, and some rows have none.

TGTGCCATCAGTGCCCCTACAGATACGCAGTATTTT | CAISAPTDTQYF | - | TRBJ2-3 | few | TRBV10-3
TGTGCCAGCAGCCCACGCGGGAGCACTAACAATGAGCAGTTCTTC | CASSPRGSTNNEQFF | TRBD2 | TRBJ2-1 | - | TRBV7-3
TGCAGTGAGGTGAACACAGATACGCAGTATTTT | CSEVNTDTQYF | - | TRBJ2-3 | - | TRBV20-1
TGTGCCTGGGGGCGGACAGACCTAAATCAGCCCCAGCATTTT | CAWGRTDLNQPQHF | - | TRBJ1-5 | few | TRBV30
TGTGCCAGCAGTTCAGGGTTACCTAGCGGGGCCCAGTACTTC | CASSSGLPSGAQYF | TRBD2 | TRBJ2-5 | - | TRBV12-3/TRBV12-4
TGTACCAGCAGGTTGTCAGCCAGGCACCGAGGGGACAATCAGCCCCAGCATTTT | CTSRLSARHRGDNQPQHF | - | TRBJ1-5 | - | TRBV12-3/TRBV12-4
TGTGCCAGCAGTTTGGGTCTTAACGGGGGCACAGATACGCAGTATTTT | CASSLGLNGGTDTQYF | - | TRBJ2-3 | few | TRBV12-3/TRBV12-4
TGTGCCAGCAGCTTGGGGGAGAGAGAAAAACTGTTTTTT | CASSLGEREKLFF | - | TRBJ1-4 | few | TRBV7-2
TGCGCCAGCAGTGCTAACGCGCTAGCGGGAAGCACAGATACGCAGTATTTT | CASSANALAGSTDTQYF | TRBD2 | TRBJ2-3 | few | TRBV10-1
TGTGCCAGCAGTTTAGGGGTCAGGGGGCGGCAGCCCCAGCATTTT | CASSLGVRGRQPQHF | TRBD1 | TRBJ1-5 | - | TRBV12-3/TRBV12-4
TGTGCCAGCAGCTTTACGGGAGGGGATGAGCAGTTCTTC | CASSFTGGDEQFF | TRBD2 | TRBJ2-1 | - | TRBV7-6
TGTGCCAGCAGCTTAGGTCGGCTGAGTGAAGCTTTCTTT | CASSLGRLSEAFF | - | TRBJ1-1 | many | TRBV7-6
TGTGCCAGCAGCCCTTGGGACGGGTCCTACGAGCAGTACTTC | CASSPWDGSYEQYF | - | TRBJ2-7 | - | TRBV3-1
TGTGCCACCAAGAGGGTGGGAGGCAGAGAGCAGTACTTC | CATKRVGGREQYF | - | TRBJ2-7 | few | TRBV25-1
TGTGCCAGCAGCCAGCAGGGAAACACCATATATTTT | CASSQQGNTIYF | - | TRBJ1-3 | few | TRBV12-3/TRBV12-4
TGCAGTGCTAGAGTCCTCCCTCGAGAGGACGAGCAGTACTTC | CSARVLPREDEQYF | - | TRBJ2-7 | few | TRBV20-1
TGCGCCAGCAGTTCGAATCCGGGACAGGGGAAGACCCAGTACTTC | CASSSNPGQGKTQYF | TRBD1 | TRBJ2-5 | few | TRBV5-1
TGTGCCACCAGTGACCGGGCGGCCAGCGGGACGACGCGGATCGGGGAGCTGTTTTTT | CATSDRAASGTTRIGELFF | TRBD2 | TRBJ2-2 | - | TRBV24-1
TGTGCCAGCAGCAAAGAAATTATCCAGGTTTTTTTTTACACAGATACGCAGTATTTT | CASSKEIIQVFFYTDTQYF | - | TRBJ2-3 | few | TRBV4-2
TGCAGTGCTCCCGAAGCGGGAGGACATACTGAGCAGTTCTTC | CSAPEAGGHTEQFF | TRBD2 | TRBJ2-1 | many | TRBV20-1
TGCAGCGTTGAAGTAGGCCTTAATCAGCCCCAGCATTTT | CSVEVGLNQPQHF | - | TRBJ1-5 | many | TRBV29-1
TGTGCCATCAGTGAGTCAAGGACCTTCCTCTACGAGCAGTACTTC | CAISESRTFLYEQYF | - | TRBJ2-7 | - | TRBV10-3
TGCAGCGTGCATGGGACCACGAACACCGGGGAGCTGTTTTTT | CSVHGTTNTGELFF | - | TRBJ2-2 | few | TRBV29-1